This T cell receptor beta chain was sequenced in a study of OX40 agonist ivuxolimab in advanced cancers. V lost 3 bases and J lost 5; bases outside the gene matches: 10. Per the germline V gene, CDR1 is SGHRS and CDR2 is YFSETQ. The length of the CDR3 is 15 residues. On this clone itself: Its antigen remains unidentified.

Assay used: immunoSEQ multiplex PCR; TCRdb lists only in-frame clones, some missing. The sample has approximately 68,000 clones; roughly 80% are singletons. Study outcomes and limitations: Antigen specificity was not determined for the expanded peripheral T cells.

The sample here was CD4+ or CD8+ T cells sorted from blood, taken in a trial of the OX40 agonist ivuxolimab. This clonotype originated in an adult with an advanced solid tumor such as melanoma, head and neck, liver or kidney cancer. V gene TRBV5-1 combines with J gene TRBJ2-5; 7 bases align to TRBD1. The CDR3 nucleotides are TGCGCCAGCAGCTCCCTTGACAGGGTGGGCGAGACCCAGTACTTC. It codes for CASSSLDRVGETQYF.